This TCR beta chain was sequenced for a study of siplizumab effects on memory and regulatory T cells. The table came from immunoSEQ multiplex PCR; TCRdb's copy has only in-frame clones and leaves some out. The sample lists more than 95,000 clones; roughly 94% were seen once. Sequencing was done on a sample of non-Treg CD4+ T cells sorted from blood. The receptor's source is a human donor in good health.

The CDR3 is CASSDPQGPYEQYF. The DNA for the CDR3 is TGTGCCAGCAGTGATCCTCAGGGGCCCTACGAGCAGTACTTC. The chain uses TRBV6-1 and TRBJ2-7; tentatively, D is TRBD1 (6 bases). Trimming took off 3 bases at V and 2 bases at J, with 11 bases between the two ends. The length of the CDR3 is 14 residues. Per the germline V gene, CDR1 is MNHNS and CDR2 is SASEGT.